These T cell receptor beta chains were read from a single sample in a study of cytomegalovirus exposure and HLA in healthy donors. Generated by immunoSEQ multiplex PCR, the TCRdb table keeps only in-frame clones and is missing some. Of approximately 75,000 clones listed, over 60% were seen once; the top ten hold around 0.96%. Sequences were obtained from PBMCs. These receptors all come from a male donor in good health and CMV-seronegative. Each CDR3 is given with its conserved first and last residue. The D gene is left open where the match is weak. Clone size is given for some rows only: seen once, a few or many times, or a class if the clone is expanded.

v_call	d_call	j_call	clone_size	cdr3_nt	cdr3_aa
TRBV28	TRBD2	TRBJ2-2	.	TGTGCCAGTCGCCAGCGGGGCGGGGAGCTGTTTTTT	CASRQRGGELFF
TRBV7-9	.	TRBJ1-1	once	TGTGCCAGCAGCTTAGGGGACTTGGGCACTGAAGCTTTCTTT	CASSLGDLGTEAFF
TRBV27	TRBD1	TRBJ1-1	.	TGTGCCAGCAGTTTAAGGACAGGTTTGAACACTGAAGCTTTCTTT	CASSLRTGLNTEAFF
TRBV7-9	.	TRBJ2-5	.	TGTGCCAGCAGCCAAAACAGGGTCGAGACCCAGTACTTC	CASSQNRVETQYF
TRBV9	.	TRBJ1-2	.	TGTGCCAGCAGCGTAGTCCCCGTGGTGGGGGGGAACTATGGCTACACCTTC	CASSVVPVVGGNYGYTF
TRBV5-1	TRBD2	TRBJ2-7	.	TGCGCCAGCAGCGGTAATAGCGGGGGGGCCTTCGAGCAGTACTTC	CASSGNSGGAFEQYF
TRBV4-2	.	TRBJ1-2	.	TGTGCCAGCAGACAACCGACGGAGAGCAACTATGGCTACACCTTC	CASRQPTESNYGYTF
TRBV19	.	TRBJ2-7	once	TGTGCCAGTAGTATCGGTTACGAGCAGTACTTC	CASSIGYEQYF
TRBV15	.	TRBJ2-3	.	TGTGCCACCAGCGGACACCGCGAAGCCACAGATACGCAGTATTTT	CATSGHREATDTQYF
TRBV5-1	.	TRBJ2-7	.	TGCGCCAGCAGCTCGTCAGGGGCGAGGGGGGAGCAGTACTTC	CASSSSGARGEQYF
TRBV5-1	TRBD2	TRBJ2-1	few	TGCGCCAGCAGCTTGGCCGGGGGGAACTACAATGAGCAGTTCTTC	CASSLAGGNYNEQFF
TRBV19	TRBD2	TRBJ2-5	.	TGTGCCAGTAGTATCTTGGCTAGCGGGAGATTTGAGACCCAGTACTTC	CASSILASGRFETQYF
TRBV5-4	.	TRBJ1-1	.	TGTGCCAGCAGCTCGGGACAACTCACTGAAGCTTTCTTT	CASSSGQLTEAFF
TRBV19	TRBD1	TRBJ1-1	.	TGTGCCAGCCGCGACAGGGGAAACACTGAAGCTTTCTTT	CASRDRGNTEAFF
TRBV13	TRBD2	TRBJ2-5	.	TGTGCCAGCAGCCTACTAGCGGAGCAAGAGACCCGGTACTTC	CASSLLAEQETRYF
TRBV4-3	.	TRBJ1-2	.	TGCGCCAGCAGCCAAGACCTTCAGGTTGGCTACACCTTC	CASSQDLQVGYTF
TRBV6-5	TRBD1	TRBJ1-4	.	TGTGCCAGCAGGTCAGGGGGCATGGAAAAACTGTTTTTT	CASRSGGMEKLFF
TRBV5-1	.	TRBJ1-6	.	TGCGCCAGCAGCCTCCACCCGGGGGGGGGCGATAATTCACCCCTCCACTTT	CASSLHPGGGDNSPLHF
TRBV6-6	TRBD1	TRBJ1-2	.	TGTGCCAGCAGTTACCCGGACAGGGGCCTCTATGGCTACACCTTC	CASSYPDRGLYGYTF
TRBV29-1	.	TRBJ2-2	.	TGCAGCGTCGCGGCGTCAACCACCGGGGAGCTGTTTTTT	CSVAASTTGELFF
TRBV27	.	TRBJ2-1	.	TGTGCCAGCAGTTGGAGACCTTACAATGAGCAGTTCTTC	CASSWRPYNEQFF
TRBV7-9	.	TRBJ2-1	once	TGTGCCAGCCTCGCGCGGGATAATGAGCAGTTCTTC	CASLARDNEQFF
TRBV5-6	.	TRBJ1-2	few	TGTGCCAGCAGCTTAATCGGTCTAGCTAACTATGGCTACACCTTC	CASSLIGLANYGYTF
TRBV10-2	.	TRBJ1-5	.	TGCGCCAGCAGTGAGGGGGGCGGACTAGGTCAGCCCCAGAATTTT	CASSEGGGLGQPQNF
TRBV6-5	TRBD1	TRBJ1-4	few	TGTGCCAGCAGTTACTCGTCCGGGACAGCTAATGAAAAACTGTTTTTT	CASSYSSGTANEKLFF
TRBV7-9	TRBD1	TRBJ1-1	.	TGTGCCAGCAGCCACGGGACAGGGACCACTGAAGCTTTCTTT	CASSHGTGTTEAFF
TRBV7-9	.	TRBJ2-3	few	TGTGCCAGCAGCTTTAATCCCGATAGTGATACGCAGTATTTT	CASSFNPDSDTQYF
TRBV4-1	.	TRBJ2-7	.	TGCGCCAGCAGCCAAGGACAGTTTTACGAGCAGTACTTC	CASSQGQFYEQYF
TRBV19	.	TRBJ1-1	.	TGTGCCAGTAGTATCTACCCCCACACTGAAGCTTTCTTT	CASSIYPHTEAFF
TRBV4-3	.	TRBJ2-1	once	TGCGCCAGCAGCCGGGGAGGCTTGGTTCGTTCCTACAATGAGCAGTTCTTC	CASSRGGLVRSYNEQFF
TRBV7-6	TRBD2	TRBJ2-5	.	TGTGCTAGCAGCTACGGGACTCCCAACGCGGGAGTAAGGTGGGAGACCCAGTACTTC	CASSYGTPNAGVRWETQYF
TRBV4-2	.	TRBJ2-7	.	TGTGCCAGCAGCCCGAGCCAATTTAGCGGAGGGGCCTCCTACGAGCAGTACTTC	CASSPSQFSGGASYEQYF
TRBV5-1	TRBD1	TRBJ1-1	.	TGCGCCAGCAGCTTGGAAGGGAATGACAGGGGGACTGAAGCTTTCTTT	CASSLEGNDRGTEAFF
TRBV10-3	.	TRBJ1-1	.	TGTGCCACCAGGGGAGAGGACGGGGTTGGGGACACTGAAGCTTTCTTT	CATRGEDGVGDTEAFF
TRBV30	TRBD1	TRBJ1-1	.	TGTGCCAAGACAGGGGGATCAGACGGAGAAGCTTTCTTT	CAKTGGSDGEAFF
TRBV12-5	TRBD1	TRBJ1-3	once	TGTGCTAGTGCCGAACAGGGGGCTGGCTCTGGAAACACCATATATTTT	CASAEQGAGSGNTIYF
TRBV28	.	TRBJ2-3	.	TGTGCCAGCAGTTCATCCCGGACAAAGCGAAAAGCAGATACGCAGTATTTT	CASSSSRTKRKADTQYF
TRBV2	.	TRBJ1-2	once	TGTGCCCATGGGACTAAAACAGTGACAGGCGGCTACACCTTC	CAHGTKTVTGGYTF
TRBV18	.	TRBJ1-2	.	TGTGCCAGCTCACCTACCGACAGGACCCGGATAGGTAATGACTATGGCTACACCTTC	CASSPTDRTRIGNDYGYTF
TRBV13	.	TRBJ1-3	.	TGTGCCAGCAGCTTCCCTCCACAAGAAAACACCATATATTTT	CASSFPPQENTIYF
TRBV5-1	.	TRBJ1-2	.	TGCGCCAGCAGCTTGGCCGCAGGGAACGACTATGGCTACACCTTC	CASSLAAGNDYGYTF
TRBV2	TRBD1	TRBJ1-2	.	TGTGCCAGCAGTGAAGCTCTGGGACAGGGTAATAGGGGCTACACCTTC	CASSEALGQGNRGYTF
TRBV7-9	TRBD1	TRBJ1-5	.	TGTGCCAGCAGCGAGTATAGACAGGGCTACAATCAGCCCCAGCATTTT	CASSEYRQGYNQPQHF
TRBV19	.	TRBJ1-1	.	TGTGCCAGTAGTATCGATGGACAGATACCTGAAGCTTTCTTT	CASSIDGQIPEAFF
TRBV27	TRBD1	TRBJ1-2	.	TGTGCCAGCAGTTTGGGGGCAGGGGGCCCCCCCACGGCTGGCTACCCCTTC	CASSLGAGGPPTAGYPF
TRBV2	.	TRBJ1-1	.	TGTGCCAGCAGTGAAGGGGGGCCCAGGGTGGGCACTGAAGCTTTCTTT	CASSEGGPRVGTEAFF
TRBV18	.	TRBJ1-1	.	TGTGCCAGCTCACCACCGGGGAGACAGGTACAGACTGAAGCTTTCTTT	CASSPPGRQVQTEAFF
TRBV18	TRBD1	TRBJ1-4	.	TGTGCCAGCTCACCTCTTGGGGCAGGGGGTGACGAAAAACTGTTTTTT	CASSPLGAGGDEKLFF
TRBV5-4	.	TRBJ2-1	.	TGTGCCAGCAGCTCACTTGGCGGGAAAACAAATGAGCAGTTCTTC	CASSSLGGKTNEQFF